The 31 T cell receptor beta chains below come from one sample, sequenced in a study of T cells in localized non-small cell lung cancer. Sequencing used immunoSEQ multiplex PCR; TCRdb keeps in-frame clones, though not all of them. The sample holds nearly 25,000 clones, around nine tenths seen once. This material consisted of peripheral blood, taken before any cancer treatment. Receptors originate from a woman aged 35 to 69 with stage I lung adenocarcinoma.

The CDR3 here is CASSPPGWLYEQYF. The CDR3 nucleotides are TGTGCCAGCAGTCCCCCTGGCTGGCTCTACGAGCAGTACTTC. V and J are TRBV27 and TRBJ2-7, with unresolved D. From germline, CDR1 is MNHEY and CDR2 SMNVEV (reference sequence). Deletions cut 5 bases from V and 3 bases from J, with 14 bases between. This CDR3 comprises 14 residues.

The chain recombines TRBV25-1 with TRBJ2-7; D not certain. The CDR3 spans 13 residues. Germline V gives CDR1 MGHDK, CDR2 SYGVNS. V dropped 4 bases and J dropped 3 bases, with 10 bases sitting between them. CDR3 region: CASSVNLGYEQYF. As DNA, the CDR3 is TGTGCCAGCAGTGTCAATTTGGGCTACGAGCAGTACTTC.

V and J are TRBV5-4 and TRBJ2-1, with D hard to call. Trimming shortened V by 4 bases and J by 5 bases, and 19 bases separated the two germline ends. This CDR3 comprises 16 residues. Germline lookup yields CDR1 SGHNT and CDR2 YYREEE (reference sequence). The CDR3 loop reads CASSPASRLDNNEQFF. CDR3 nucleotides: TGTGCCAGCAGCCCGGCTAGTAGGCTGGATAACAATGAGCAGTTCTTC.

This rearrangement joins TRBV28 to TRBJ2-7; tentative D call: TRBD2 (5 bases). The V gene lost 10 bases and the J gene lost 4 bases, with 14 bases spanning the gap. CDR3 length equals 12 residues. Germline lookup yields CDR1 MDHEN and CDR2 SYDVKM. The CDR3 coding sequence is TGTGCCACCGGGATCCTACCTTACGAGCAGTACTTC. This gives the protein CATGILPYEQYF.

The chain uses TRBV4-1 and TRBJ1-5; D ambiguous. The CDR3 consists of 16 residues. V was trimmed by 1 base and J by 0 bases, leaving 10 bases between them. Per the germline V gene, CDR1 is MGHRA and CDR2 is YSYEKL. The CDR3 here is CASSQGGWLSNQPQHF. CDR3 DNA sequence: TGCGCCAGCAGCCAAGGTGGGTGGCTTAGCAATCAGCCCCAGCATTTT.

The V call is TRBV28, the J call TRBJ2-1; D is perhaps TRBD2 (5 bases). CDR1 MDHEN and CDR2 SYDVKM come from the germline V gene. CDR3 length equals 16 residues. The V gene lost 5 bases and the J gene lost 6 bases, with 20 bases spanning the gap. CDR3 DNA: TGTGCCAGCAGTACTTATGCGGGTTCGACCCTCAATGAGCAGTTCTTC. As protein: CASSTYAGSTLNEQFF.

The V and J genes are TRBV27 and TRBJ2-3; no definite D call. V was trimmed by 5 bases and J by 2 bases, leaving 11 bases between them. The CDR3 contains 14 residues. Germline CDR1 is MNHEY and CDR2 is SMNVEV (reference sequence). The CDR3 reads CASSPSINTDTQYF. CDR3 sequence (DNA): TGTGCCAGCAGTCCGTCCATAAACACAGATACGCAGTATTTT.

The chain joins TRBV4-1 to TRBJ1-2; 7 positions agree with TRBD1. The CDR3 runs to 16 residues. V lost 2 bases, J lost 3 bases, and 9 bases stayed unmatched. Germline CDR1 is MGHRA and CDR2 is YSYEKL. The CDR3 DNA reads as TGCGCCAGCAGCCAAAGGGAGACAGGGTATGACTATGGCTACACCTTC. Residues: CASSQRETGYDYGYTF.

V usage is TRBV7-9 and J usage is TRBJ1-2; D unresolved. With 2 bases removed from V and 6 bases from J, the gap between germline ends came to 10 bases. This CDR3 spans 13 amino acids. The germline CDR1 and CDR2 sequences are SEHNR and FQNEAQ (reference sequence). The CDR3 reads CASSLSPLNGYTF. The CDR3 region has the DNA TGTGCCAGCAGCTTATCCCCTCTAAATGGCTACACCTTC.

The chain employs TRBV21-1 and TRBJ1-1; the DNA was not used to check the table's D call, TRBD1. TRBV21-1 is listed as a pseudogene. The CDR3 totals 15 residues. This CDR3 reads CASSDRGWTDTEAFF. Here the CDR3 DNA reads TGTGCCAGCAGCGACAGGGGATGGACGGACACTGAAGCTTTCTTT.

The chain has TRBV7-2 and TRBJ2-1; D is perhaps TRBD2 (6 bases). CDR3 size: 14 residues. CDR1 is SGHTA, CDR2 FQGNSA, per germline. V was cut by 2 bases and J by 7 bases, with 12 bases left in between. CDR3 residues: CASSLLGGGNEQFF. CDR3 coding DNA: TGTGCCAGCAGCTTACTGGGGGGAGGTAATGAGCAGTTCTTC.

CDR3 nucleotide sequence: TGTGCCAGCAGTGAAGTCACCCGGGGGCAAGAGACCCAGTACTTC. Protein product: CASSEVTRGQETQYF. The V and J genes are TRBV2 and TRBJ2-5; D might be TRBD2 (6 bases). The CDR3 totals 15 residues. CDR1 and CDR2 from the germline V gene are SNHLY and FYNNEI. The ends were cut back, 1 base at V and 2 bases at J, with 11 bases in the middle. The whole variable domain, remainder taken from reference TRBV2 and TRBJ2-5, is EPEVTQTPSHQVTQMGQEVILRCVPISNHLYFYWYRQILGQKVEFLVSFYNNEISEKSEIFDDQFSVERPDGSNFTLKIRSTKLEDSAMYFCASSEVTRGQETQYFGPGTRLLVL.

This clone was seen more than once but under ten times. V usage is TRBV5-5 and J usage is TRBJ2-7; D ambiguous. Germline loops: CDR1 SGHKS, CDR2 YYEKEE (reference sequence). Trimming took 1 base from V and 1 from J, leaving 9 bases between them. The CDR3 has 14 amino acids. The CDR3 DNA is TGTGCCAGCAGCTTGAGTCCTATTTCCTACGAGCAGTACTTC. It is translated as CASSLSPISYEQYF. Full variable domain (rest looked up from reference TRBV5-5 and TRBJ2-7): DAGVTQSPTHLIKTRGQQVTLRCSPISGHKSVSWYQQVLGQGPQFIFQYYEKEERGRGNFPDRFSARQFPNYSSELNVNALLLGDSALYLCASSLSPISYEQYFGPGTRLTVT.

The chain has TRBV10-3 and TRBJ2-5; 7 bases line up with TRBD1. J lost 2 bases, V lost 5 bases, and 5 bases had no gene match. This CDR3 spans 14 amino acids. Germline V gene lookup returns CDR1 ENHRY and CDR2 SYGVKD. This chain's CDR3 is CAISPRTGQETQYF. DNA of the CDR3: TGTGCCATCAGTCCCCGGACAGGACAAGAGACCCAGTACTTC.

V is TRBV19 and J is TRBJ2-1, with 8 nucleotides matching TRBD2. From germline, CDR1 is LNHDA and CDR2 SQIVND (reference sequence). With V trimmed by 10 bases and J by 5 bases, 19 bases remained unmatched. This CDR3 is 17 amino acids long. CDR3 coding DNA: TGTGCCACCGGTGGTTCGAGGAGCGGGAGAGCGGACAATGAGCAGTTCTTC. Its protein product is CATGGSRSGRADNEQFF.

This chain joins TRBV6-1 and TRBJ2-3; D call uncertain. Trimming took off 8 bases at V and 2 bases at J, with 11 bases between the two ends. The germline V gene has CDR1 MNHNS and CDR2 SASEGT. This CDR3 is built from 13 residues. DNA for the CDR3: TGTGCCAGCCAGGACCTATCCACAGATACGCAGTATTTT. It codes for CASQDLSTDTQYF.

J is TRBJ2-7 and V is TRBV11-2; tentative D call: TRBD2 (6 bases). This CDR3 has 15 residues. V lost 6 bases to trimming and J lost 1 base, with 16 bases between them. Germline CDR1 and CDR2: SGHAT and FQNNGV. CDR3: CASSFAGTSSYEQYF. CDR3 bases: TGTGCCAGCAGTTTTGCCGGGACTTCGTCCTACGAGCAGTACTTC.

The chain combines TRBV10-2 with TRBJ2-7, with 7 bases lining up with TRBD1. CDR1 and CDR2 (germline): WSHSY, SAAADI. Germline trimming cut 8 bases from V and 0 bases from J; bases unmatched to any gene: 7. The CDR3 sequence is 14 residues long. CDR3 protein: CASGHRGSSYEQYF. DNA of the CDR3: TGCGCCAGCGGACACAGGGGAAGCTCCTACGAGCAGTACTTC.

V and J are TRBV15 and TRBJ2-7; D not resolved. The germline V gene encodes CDR1 LNHNV and CDR2 YYDKDF (reference sequence). The V end was cut by 5 bases, the J end by 3 bases, with 5 bases between. CDR3 length: 11 amino acids. The CDR3 here is CATSPGYEQYF. The DNA of the CDR3 is TGTGCCACCAGCCCTGGCTACGAGCAGTACTTC.

The rearrangement links TRBV6-5 to TRBJ1-1, with D tentatively TRBD1 (5 bases). V was clipped by 2 bases and J by 4 bases, with 17 bases between them. CDR3 size: 16 residues. Germline V gene data show CDR1 as MNHEY and CDR2 as SVGAGI. The DNA of the CDR3 is TGTGCCAGCAGTTACGGGACCGGGACGGGGGGCACTGAAGCTTTCTTT. Translation gives CASSYGTGTGGTEAFF.

The V and J genes are TRBV19 and TRBJ1-2; 11 nucleotides line up with TRBD1. V gave up 8 bases and J gave up 4 bases; unmatched junction bases: 18. The CDR3 consists of 18 residues. CDR1 and CDR2 from the germline V gene are LNHDA and SQIVND (reference sequence). The DNA for the CDR3 is TGTGCCAGTCCCAAGGGGGTTGGGACAGGGGGTTCCGCCTATGGCTACACCTTC. Amino acids: CASPKGVGTGGSAYGYTF.

V and J are TRBV5-1 and TRBJ2-5; D is unresolved. Trimming took off 2 bases at V and 1 base at J, with 3 bases between the two ends. The V gene's germline CDR1 is SGHRS and CDR2 YFSETQ. The length of the CDR3 is 12 residues. The CDR3 region has the DNA TGCGCCAGCAGCTTTTCCCAAGAGACCCAGTACTTC. Its translation is CASSFSQETQYF.

The J gene is TRBJ2-7, the V gene TRBV18; D is uncertain. CDR3 length equals 12 residues. Trimming stripped 8 bases from V and 3 bases from J, with 11 bases between. The germline gives CDR1 KGHSH, CDR2 LQKENI. CDR3 region: CASRRTDYEQYF. The CDR3 DNA reads as TGTGCCAGCCGCCGGACCGACTACGAGCAGTACTTC.

The chain carries TRBV19 and TRBJ1-4; possibly TRBD1 for D (6 bases). The CDR3 totals 14 residues. Germline V gene sequence: CDR1 LNHDA, CDR2 SQIVND (reference sequence). Trimming shortened V by 3 bases and J by 8 bases, and 13 bases separated the two germline ends. The CDR3 protein is CASSINRDGEKLFF. In nucleotides, the CDR3 is TGTGCCAGTAGTATTAACAGGGATGGGGAAAAACTGTTTTTT.

This chain joins TRBV5-5 and TRBJ2-7, with D hard to call. Looked up from germline, CDR1 is SGHKS and CDR2 is YYEKEE (reference sequence). The CDR3 has 13 residues. V lost 4 bases, J lost 2 bases, and 10 bases lay in between. In nucleotides, the CDR3 is TGTGCCAGCAGCGACTCCACGACCTACGAGCAGTACTTC. Residues: CASSDSTTYEQYF. Filled out from reference TRBV5-5 and TRBJ2-7, the complete variable domain reads DAGVTQSPTHLIKTRGQQVTLRCSPISGHKSVSWYQQVLGQGPQFIFQYYEKEERGRGNFPDRFSARQFPNYSSELNVNALLLGDSALYLCASSDSTTYEQYFGPGTRLTVT.

The genes are TRBV25-1 and TRBJ2-2, with D unresolved. The CDR3 extends over 15 amino acids. Germline values: CDR1 MGHDK, CDR2 SYGVNS. Trimming pared 1 base from V and 6 bases from J, leaving 12 bases between. The CDR3 loop is CASSESGRLAGELFF. In DNA, the CDR3 is TGTGCCAGCAGTGAATCAGGTAGACTCGCCGGGGAGCTGTTTTTT.

The V gene is TRBV28, the J gene TRBJ2-1, with D possibly TRBD2 on 6 matching bases. From germline, CDR1 is MDHEN and CDR2 SYDVKM. Trimming took off 3 bases at V and 1 base at J, with 10 bases between the two ends. The CDR3 sequence is 15 residues long. CDR3 sequence (DNA): TGTGCCAGCAGTTTGGTAGCGGTATCCTACAATGAGCAGTTCTTC. It specifies CASSLVAVSYNEQFF.

The rearrangement joins TRBV5-5 to TRBJ2-3; D possibly corresponds to TRBD1 (6 bases). Germline values: CDR1 SGHKS, CDR2 YYEKEE (reference sequence). Trimming left V 2 bases short and J 6 bases short, with 13 bases between. This CDR3 is 14 amino acids long. CDR3 bases: TGTGCCAGCAGCTTCCGCGTGGACAGCGATACGCAGTATTTT. This encodes CASSFRVDSDTQYF. The full variable domain, in which reference TRBV5-5 and TRBJ2-3 provide the parts outside the CDR3, is DAGVTQSPTHLIKTRGQQVTLRCSPISGHKSVSWYQQVLGQGPQFIFQYYEKEERGRGNFPDRFSARQFPNYSSELNVNALLLGDSALYLCASSFRVDSDTQYFGPGTRLTVL.

This clone was seen a single time. CDR3 DNA: TGTGCCACCGGTGGCGAAGGGGAGAGCGATGGCTACACCTTC. Residues: CATGGEGESDGYTF. The V gene is TRBV15, the J gene TRBJ1-2; D perhaps matches TRBD1 (5 bases). In germline, CDR1 is LNHNV, CDR2 YYDKDF (reference sequence). V lost 8 bases to trimming and J lost 6 bases, with 19 bases between them. This CDR3 comprises 14 residues. The full variable domain, rest sourced from reference TRBV15 and TRBJ1-2, is DAMVIQNPRYQVTQFGKPVTLSCSQTLNHNVMYWYQQKSSQAPKLLFHYYDKDFNNEADTPDNFQSRRPNTSFCFLDIRSPGLGDTAMYLCATGGEGESDGYTFGSGTRLTVV.

This clone was seen once. The genes are TRBV28 and TRBJ1-5; D not resolved. V was pared by 1 base and J by 4 bases, with 5 bases between. Germline V gives CDR1 MDHEN, CDR2 SYDVKM. CDR3 length: 13 residues. CDR3 region: CASSLYGNQPQHF. DNA of the CDR3: TGTGCCAGCAGTTTATATGGGAATCAGCCCCAGCATTTT.

J is TRBJ2-5 and V is TRBV4-1, with 8 bases matching TRBD1. The V segment lost 1 base and the J segment 0 bases; nucleotides outside the gene matches: 4. Germline loops: CDR1 MGHRA, CDR2 YSYEKL. The CDR3 loop spans 16 amino acids. CDR3 DNA sequence: TGCGCCAGCAGCCAAGCAGGGACAGGAAACCAAGAGACCCAGTACTTC. As protein: CASSQAGTGNQETQYF.